The 20 T cell receptor beta chains presented below share a single source sample, sequenced in a study of blood T cell repertoires in COVID-19. Some clones are missing from TCRdb's copy, which holds only in-frame ones; the method was immunoSEQ multiplex PCR. The sample lists 200,000 to 300,000 clones, around four fifths occurring once. Sample: peripheral blood. These TCRs come from a man aged 50-59 years with acute or convalescent COVID-19.

The chain combines TRBV4-1 with TRBJ2-6; D may be TRBD1 (6 bases). The germline gives CDR1 MGHRA, CDR2 YSYEKL. Trimming pared 8 bases from V and 4 bases from J, leaving 12 bases between. This CDR3 is built from 14 residues. CDR3 sequence reads: CASRTAPGANVLTF. CDR3 bases: TGCGCCAGCCGGACAGCGCCCGGGGCCAACGTCCTGACTTTC.

This sequence joins TRBV21-1 and TRBJ2-5; the listed D gene, TRBD1, was not tested against the DNA. TRBV21-1 is reported as a pseudogene. The CDR3 length is 17 residues. The CDR3: CASPMEGPWDRGETQYF. CDR3 bases: TGTGCCAGCCCGATGGAGGGGCCCTGGGACAGGGGGGAGACCCAGTACTTC.

The chain links TRBV28 to TRBJ1-2; D is unresolved. CDR1 MDHEN and CDR2 SYDVKM come from the germline V gene. CDR3 size: 11 residues. Deletions cut 6 bases from V and 4 bases from J, with 6 bases between. The CDR3 DNA sequence: TGTGCCAGCAGCTACCTCTATGGCTACACCTTC. Amino acids: CASSYLYGYTF.

The CDR3 DNA is TGCAGCGTTGAAGAACTGGAGAACTATGGCTACACCTTC. Its translation is CSVEELENYGYTF. The V and J genes are TRBV29-1 and TRBJ1-2; no definite D call. V was pared by 0 bases and J by 2 bases, with 7 bases between. Germline-derived CDR1 and CDR2 are SQVTM and ANQGSEA. CDR3 length: 13 residues.

This rearrangement joins TRBV19 to TRBJ1-2; D possibly corresponds to TRBD1 (5 bases). With 1 base removed from V and 7 bases from J, the gap between germline ends came to 19 bases. The CDR3 consists of 16 residues. Germline V gives CDR1 LNHDA, CDR2 SQIVND (reference sequence). CDR3 amino acids: CASSIGPGTPWGGYTF. The CDR3, as DNA: TGTGCCAGTAGTATAGGCCCCGGGACTCCTTGGGGTGGCTACACCTTC. Based on the CDR3 plus reference TRBV19 and TRBJ1-2, the full variable domain is DGGITQSPKYLFRKEGQNVTLSCEQNLNHDAMYWYRQDPGQGLRLIYYSQIVNDFQKGDIAEGYSVSREKKESFPLTVTSAQKNPTAFYLCASSIGPGTPWGGYTFGSGTRLTVV.

The CDR3 protein is CASSRTGTGNNQPQHF. DNA of the CDR3: TGCGCCAGCAGTCGTACCGGGACAGGGAACAATCAGCCCCAGCATTTT. J is TRBJ1-5 and V is TRBV23-1; 9 bases line up with TRBD1. TRBV23-1 is flagged as an ORF with uncertain function. V lost 4 bases, J lost 3 bases, and 7 bases stayed unmatched. The CDR3 has 16 residues.

The chain has TRBV30 and TRBJ2-1; no definite D call. In germline, CDR1 is GTSNPN, CDR2 SVGIG (reference sequence). Trimming left V 0 bases short and J 9 bases short, with 12 bases between. There are 13 residues in the CDR3. The CDR3 nucleotides are TGTGCCTGGAGTGTACTACGTACGGCTGAGCAGTTCTTC. Translating it yields CAWSVLRTAEQFF.

J is TRBJ1-1 and V is TRBV29-1; the D gene is possibly TRBD1 (5 bases). The germline V and J ends were trimmed by 5 bases and 6 bases, with 10 bases remaining between them. Germline V gene lookup returns CDR1 SQVTM and CDR2 ANQGSEA. This CDR3 region has 11 residues. In DNA form, the CDR3 reads TGCAGCGTTTATTCGGGGGCTGAAGCTTTCTTT. Encoded protein: CSVYSGAEAFF.

This sequence joins TRBV7-2 and TRBJ2-7, with a tentative D call TRBD1 (6 bases). V shed 3 bases and J shed 5 bases, with 11 bases lying between them. The CDR3 runs 13 residues. CDR1 and CDR2 from the germline V gene are SGHTA and FQGNSA. The CDR3 is CASSFTGIHEQYF. CDR3 coding DNA: TGTGCCAGCAGCTTTACAGGGATCCACGAGCAGTACTTC. Variable domain in full (rest from reference TRBV7-2 and TRBJ2-7): GAGVSQSPSNKVTEKGKDVELRCDPISGHTALYWYRQSLGQGLEFLIYFQGNSAPDKSGLPSDRFSAERTGGSVSTLTIQRTQQEDSAVYLCASSFTGIHEQYFGPGTRLTVT.

This rearrangement joins TRBV10-3 to TRBJ1-2; TRBD1 matches 10 bases. Germline CDR1 is ENHRY and CDR2 is SYGVKD. The CDR3 consists of 15 residues. The V segment lost 0 bases and the J segment 8 bases; nucleotides outside the gene matches: 6. The CDR3 region has the DNA TGTGCCATCAGTGAGTCTCCGGGGACAGGGGAGGGCTACACCTTC. Residues: CAISESPGTGEGYTF.

V and J are TRBV20-1 and TRBJ2-7; the match to TRBD2 covers 7 bases. Germline trimming cut 3 bases from V and 3 bases from J; bases unmatched to any gene: 11. Germline V gene lookup returns CDR1 DFQATT and CDR2 SNEGSKA (reference sequence). This CDR3 region has 15 residues. The CDR3 DNA reads as TGCAGTGCTAGTTTGTTGGCTAGCGGAGTCTACGAGCAGTACTTC. The encoded protein is CSASLLASGVYEQYF.

V usage is TRBV11-2 and J usage is TRBJ2-7; 11 nucleotides align to TRBD2. The germline CDR1 and CDR2 sequences are SGHAT and FQNNGV. This CDR3 region has 15 residues. With 0 bases clipped from V and 6 bases from J, the junction kept 4 bases outside the gene matches. The CDR3 loop reads CASSLELAGESEQYF. CDR3 DNA sequence: TGTGCCAGCAGCTTAGAACTAGCGGGAGAATCCGAGCAGTACTTC.

J is TRBJ2-3 and V is TRBV29-1, with 8 bases that match TRBD2. The CDR3 is made up of 15 amino acids. V shed 2 bases and J 0 bases; nucleotides not matched to a gene: 4. CDR1 is SQVTM and CDR2 is ANQGSEA in the germline V gene. The DNA of the CDR3 is TGCAGCGTTGAACCTTCGGGGGGGAGCACAGATACGCAGTATTTT. This codes for CSVEPSGGSTDTQYF.

This clone was counted a single time. The chain combines TRBV29-1 with TRBJ2-7; 9 bases align to TRBD1. With V trimmed by 5 bases and J by 0 bases, 11 bases remained unmatched. CDR1 and CDR2 (germline): SQVTM, ANQGSEA. The CDR3 extends over 16 amino acids. In DNA form, the CDR3 reads TGCAGCGTTTCGAAACCGGGACAGGGCAGCTCCTACGAGCAGTACTTC. This codes for CSVSKPGQGSSYEQYF.

The chain links TRBV28 to TRBJ2-3; TRBD2 matches 8 bases. The ends lost 8 bases at V and 2 bases at J; junction bases unmatched: 9. In germline, CDR1 is MDHEN, CDR2 SYDVKM. The CDR3 loop spans 15 amino acids. CDR3 nucleotides: TGTGCCAGCCGGGGGGGGGCGGCCCACACAGATACGCAGTATTTT. As protein: CASRGGAAHTDTQYF.

The CDR3 nucleotides are TGTGCCAGCAGTTTATGGTCCCAGTTAGGAGCCGGCAGCCTCCACTTT. It codes for CASSLWSQLGAGSLHF. The chain uses TRBV27 and TRBJ1-6; D gene unclear. The V end was cut by 1 base, the J end by 15 bases, with 22 bases between. Germline CDR1 MNHEY, CDR2 SMNVEV (reference sequence). The length of the CDR3 is 16 residues.

V and J are TRBV18 and TRBJ1-1; D may be TRBD1 (5 bases). V lost 0 bases, J lost 4 bases, and 15 bases lay in between. CDR1 and CDR2 from the germline V gene are KGHSH and LQKENI. The CDR3 totals 16 residues. The CDR3 nucleotides are TGTGCCAGCTCACCACCGAGGTGGGGGGGAGCCACTGAAGCTTTCTTT. Encoded protein: CASSPPRWGGATEAFF.

The V and J genes are TRBV7-9 and TRBJ2-5; D not certain. V was trimmed by 1 base and J by 5 bases, leaving 11 bases between them. This CDR3 comprises 14 residues. Germline CDR1 and CDR2: SEHNR and FQNEAQ (reference sequence). Here the CDR3 reads CASSLDRGEETQYF. DNA for the CDR3: TGTGCCAGCAGCTTAGACCGAGGCGAGGAGACCCAGTACTTC.

This clone has a handful of counts. J is TRBJ2-7 and V is TRBV5-4, with D tentatively TRBD2 (6 bases). Per the germline V gene, CDR1 is SGHNT and CDR2 is YYREEE (reference sequence). The CDR3 is 14 residues long. The germline V and J ends were trimmed by 3 bases and 7 bases, with 17 bases remaining between them. The CDR3 sequence is CASSSPTGVREQYF. CDR3 nucleotide sequence: TGTGCCAGCAGCTCCCCGACGGGGGTGAGGGAGCAGTACTTC.

The CDR3, as DNA: TGTGCCAGCAGTTACGAGCTCACAGATACGCAGTATTTT. This translates into CASSYELTDTQYF. This chain uses TRBV6-6 with TRBJ2-3; D is undetermined. Germline-derived CDR1 and CDR2 are MNHNY and SVGAGI (reference sequence). The CDR3 sequence is 13 residues long. The V gene lost 2 bases and the J gene lost 2 bases, with 5 bases spanning the gap.